This TCR beta chain was recorded in a study of spatial heterogeneity in lung cancer. Study-wide results and limits: Ubiquitous expanded tumor TCRs showed up in blood more at resection than follow-up.

TCRdb redid the calling of the 5' RACE reads with MiXCR, one entry per CDR3 protein. This table holds tens of thousands of distinct CDR3 sequences, roughly 12% found once. Time point meaning: sample taken at primary tumor resection. In each case, whole RNA from tumor, nontumor lung or frozen PBMC was sequenced unsorted. On this clonotype itself: The antigen remains unidentified.

The TCR originated in a male donor with early-stage non-small cell lung cancer. Sequencing was performed on PBMCs, taken at surgery.

CDR3 sequence reads: CASSPMTLQETQYF. The CDR3 DNA reads TGTGCCAGCTCACCAATGACGCTCCAAGAGACCCAGTACTTC. The gene calls are TRBV18 and TRBJ2-5; D is uncertain. Between the trimmed V and J ends, which lost 2 bases and 1 base, there was a span of 8 bases. The germline CDR1 and CDR2 sequences are KGHSH and LQKENI. This CDR3 spans 14 amino acids.